Listed below are T cell receptor beta chains from one sample, sequenced in a study of blood T cells in healthy people across ages. TCRdb called the 5' RACE reads again in MiXCR, with one record for every CDR3 protein. The sample carries more than 650,000 distinct CDR3 sequences, about 55% recorded once. The sequencing sample was made of blood. These receptors originate from an elderly man in good health. Both conserved end residues are part of each CDR3. Fields, in order: J gene, D gene, V gene, clone size, CDR3 DNA, CDR3 protein. A D gene is named only where the DNA matches it firmly. Expanded clones get a size class; other rows say once, few or many, or leave the size out.

TRBJ2-2 NA TRBV3-1 NA TGTGCCAGCAGCCAAGGCAGGGGGGTCACCGGGGAGCTGTTTTTT CASSQGRGVTGELFF
TRBJ1-1 TRBD1 TRBV7-9 NA TGTGCCAGCAGCCATCATCCAGGGGGTAGCGGCACTGAAGCTTTCTTT CASSHHPGGSGTEAFF
TRBJ1-1 NA TRBV5-6 once TGTGCCAGCAGCTCAGGACGGGGTTTGACTGAAGCTTTCTTT CASSSGRGLTEAFF
TRBJ1-2 NA TRBV20-1 NA TGCAGTGCGCGGGCCTCGATGGGCTACACCTTC CSARASMGYTF
TRBJ2-7 NA TRBV3-1 NA TGTGCCAGCAGCCAGCTCGAGGGTATCCAGTACTTC CASSQLEGIQYF
TRBJ1-2 NA TRBV13 once TGTGTCAGCAGCTTAACGGCAGAAGGGAACTATGGCTACACCTTC CVSSLTAEGNYGYTF
TRBJ2-7 NA TRBV7-2 NA TGTGCCAGCAGGAGGGGTGCGGGCTCCTACGAGCAGTACTTC CASRRGAGSYEQYF
TRBJ2-3 NA TRBV7-6 few TGTGCCAGCAGCTTAGATAATAACAGATACGCGTATTTT CASSLDNNRYAYF
TRBJ2-7 NA TRBV6-2/TRBV6-3 few TGTGCCAGCAGTTACCCCTCCTACGAGCAGTACTTC CASSYPSYEQYF
TRBJ1-2 NA TRBV12-3/TRBV12-4 NA TGTGCCAGCAGCCCCCGGCGCGGGGCGGGCTATGGCTACACCTTC CASSPRRGAGYGYTF
TRBJ2-7 NA TRBV4-1 NA TGCGCCAGCAGCCAGGCTAGGACCGACCCCTACGAGCAGTACTTC CASSQARTDPYEQYF
TRBJ2-4 NA TRBV20-1 NA TGCAGTGCTGGGGGCGAGAGTCCGAAGTACTTC CSAGGESPKYF
TRBJ1-1 TRBD1 TRBV20-1 NA TGCAGTGCCGACAGGGCGAACACTGAAGCTTTCTTT CSADRANTEAFF
TRBJ2-7 NA TRBV7-2 NA TGTGCCAGCAGCGGCAAGAGGGTAGCGCCCGAGCAGTACTTC CASSGKRVAPEQYF
TRBJ2-7 NA TRBV29-1 many TGCAGCGCCGCGGACGGTTACGAGCAGTACTTC CSAADGYEQYF
TRBJ2-4 TRBD1 TRBV6-1 few TGTGCCAGCAGGGGGACAGGCGAAGACATTCAGTACTTC CASRGTGEDIQYF
TRBJ2-1 NA TRBV18 few TGTGCCAGCTCACCTCCACGCAGACCCGGGACGACCTACAATGAGCAGTTCTTC CASSPPRRPGTTYNEQFF
TRBJ2-3 TRBD2 TRBV20-1 NA TGCAGTGCTAGGCTTTTTCGCGGGAGAAGCACAGATACGCAGTATTTT CSARLFRGRSTDTQYF
TRBJ1-4 NA TRBV20-1 NA TGCAGTGCTAGGAGGGGGGGCGAAAAACTGTTTTTT CSARRGGEKLFF
TRBJ2-7 NA TRBV14 few TGTGCCAGCCAGTCTAGCGCCGAGCAGTACTTC CASQSSAEQYF
TRBJ1-2 NA TRBV20-1 NA TGCAGTGCTAGCTTGAACTATGGCTACACCTTC CSASLNYGYTF
TRBJ2-4 TRBD2 TRBV5-1 NA TGCGCCAGCAGCTTGGTTAGCGGGAGTAACATTCAGTACTTC CASSLVSGSNIQYF
TRBJ1-5 TRBD1 TRBV7-2 NA TGTGCCAGCAGCACAGGACAGGGTTTGCTTGTTGGCGGGCAGCCCCGGCATTTT CASSTGQGLLVGGQPRHF
TRBJ2-1 NA TRBV6-6 NA TGTGCCAGCACAATAACGGCCAGGGAGAATGGGCAGTTCTTC CASTITARENGQFF
TRBJ2-2 NA TRBV5-1 NA TGCGCCAGCAGCCCGGGGACCTCTAGCACCGGGGAGCTGTTTTTT CASSPGTSSTGELFF
TRBJ2-7 NA TRBV20-1 few TGCAGTGTCGGGATCCGGAACTACGAGCAGTACTTC CSVGIRNYEQYF
TRBJ1-1 NA TRBV9 NA TGTGCCAGCAGCCCTGGTGGGGCGCGGTACACTGAAGCTTTCTTT CASSPGGARYTEAFF
TRBJ1-6 TRBD1 TRBV5-1 NA TGCGCCAGCAGCTTGAGGCCAGGGGGCGAATCCTATAATTCACCCCTCCACTTT CASSLRPGGESYNSPLHF